This TCR beta chain is from a study of T cell responses to AZD1222 COVID-19 vaccine. Study-wide points: It was only after the peak T cell response that any repertoires were sampled. Dominant CD4 TCR responses targeted spike regions 160-218 and 743-854.

The repertoire was sequenced with immunoSEQ multiplex PCR; TCRdb's copy has only in-frame clones and lacks some. The sample yields 140,000 or so clones, 89% seen once. A note on this clone: The target antigen is unknown.

This specimen was peripheral blood, taken on day 0 of AZD1222 vaccination. The receptor was derived from an adult in good health.

The CDR3 region is CSARGHTQYF. CDR3 nucleotide sequence: TGCAGTGCTAGGGGACATACGCAGTATTTT. The rearrangement joins TRBV20-1 to TRBJ2-3, with D perhaps given as TRBD1 or TRBD2 (5 bases each). Germline V lookup: CDR1 DFQATT, CDR2 SNEGSKA (reference sequence). The CDR3 sequence is 10 residues long. Trimming cost V 3 bases and J 7 bases, with 5 bases left between them.